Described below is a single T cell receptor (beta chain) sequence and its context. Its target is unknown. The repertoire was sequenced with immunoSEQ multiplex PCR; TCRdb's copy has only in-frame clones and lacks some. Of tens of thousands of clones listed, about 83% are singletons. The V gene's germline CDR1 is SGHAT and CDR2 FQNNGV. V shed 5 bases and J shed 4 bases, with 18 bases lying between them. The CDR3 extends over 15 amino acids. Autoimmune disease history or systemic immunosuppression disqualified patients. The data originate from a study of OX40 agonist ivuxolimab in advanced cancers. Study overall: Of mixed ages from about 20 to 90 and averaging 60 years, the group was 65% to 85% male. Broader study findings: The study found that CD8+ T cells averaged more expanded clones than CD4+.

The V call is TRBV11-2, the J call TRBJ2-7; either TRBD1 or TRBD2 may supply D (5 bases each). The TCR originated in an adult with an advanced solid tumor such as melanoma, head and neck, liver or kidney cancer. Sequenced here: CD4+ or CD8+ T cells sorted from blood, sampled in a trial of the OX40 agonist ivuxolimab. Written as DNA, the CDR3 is TGTGCCAGCAGCCCCTGGGAGCAGGGAATTTACGAGCAGTACTTC. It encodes CASSPWEQGIYEQYF.